One sample yielded the 32 T cell receptor beta chains listed below, sequenced in a study of shared clonotypes between healthy human individuals. Generated by immunoSEQ multiplex PCR, the TCRdb table keeps only in-frame clones and is missing some. Here the sample spans about 700,000 clones, 74% being singletons. The sequencing sample was made of memory CD4+ T cells sorted from blood. Specified subset: CD45RA-negative fraction. These receptors were obtained from a woman aged 30 to 39 in good health.

The V gene is TRBV18, the J gene TRBJ1-5; the match to TRBD1 covers 7 bases. The CDR3 runs to 17 residues. In germline, CDR1 is KGHSH, CDR2 LQKENI. V lost 6 bases and J lost 0; bases outside the gene matches: 11. This CDR3 reads CASSTTGQPYSNQPQHF. The CDR3 DNA reads as TGTGCCAGCTCGACCACGGGACAGCCTTATAGCAATCAGCCCCAGCATTTT.

The gene calls are TRBV6-5 and TRBJ2-7; tentatively, D is TRBD2 (5 bases). This CDR3 is 15 amino acids long. The V gene's germline CDR1 is MNHEY and CDR2 SVGAGI. V lost 5 bases to trimming and J lost 3 bases, with 17 bases between them. The CDR3 DNA sequence: TGTGCCAGCAGTATCCAAGAGGGTCCCTACTACGAGCAGTACTTC. Protein product: CASSIQEGPYYEQYF.

This clone was seen more than once but under ten times. The V call is TRBV5-3, the J call TRBJ1-5, with D unresolved. TRBV5-3 is identified as an open reading frame with a role that is uncertain. Trimming stripped 3 bases from V and 3 bases from J, with 7 bases between. The CDR3 has 13 amino acids. In DNA, the CDR3 is TGTGCCAGAAGCTGCTTATACAATCAGCCCCAGCATTTT. It codes for CARSCLYNQPQHF.

CDR3 residues: CATISQGHTGELFF. The CDR3 bases are TGTGCCACAATCTCTCAGGGGCACACCGGGGAGCTGTTTTTT. The chain has TRBV6-6 and TRBJ2-2; D possibly corresponds to TRBD1 (6 bases). CDR1 is MNHNY, CDR2 SVGAGI, per germline (reference sequence). With 10 bases removed from V and 3 bases from J, the gap between germline ends came to 15 bases. The CDR3 has 14 residues.

The chain joins TRBV6-1 to TRBJ2-5; D uncertain. Germline loops: CDR1 MNHNS, CDR2 SASEGT. This CDR3 contains 14 residues. V lost 2 bases and J 4 bases, leaving 11 bases between the germline ends. This CDR3 reads CASSESRLTETQYF. Here the CDR3 DNA reads TGTGCCAGCAGTGAAAGCAGGTTGACAGAGACCCAGTACTTC.

The genes are TRBV29-1 and TRBJ1-1; D unclear. Between the trimmed V and J ends, which lost 6 bases and 11 bases, there was a span of 16 bases. Germline loops: CDR1 SQVTM, CDR2 ANQGSEA. The CDR3 totals 11 residues. CDR3 DNA: TGCAGCGTAGACCAGGACCGTACCGCTTTCTTT. Translation: CSVDQDRTAFF.

V gene TRBV2 combines with J gene TRBJ1-2, with D perhaps TRBD1 (5 bases). V was cut by 2 bases and J by 5 bases, with 9 bases left in between. CDR3 length: 13 residues. Germline V gene sequence: CDR1 SNHLY, CDR2 FYNNEI. CDR3 DNA: TGTGCCAGCAGTGAAATGACAGCGTATGGCTACACCTTC. Protein sequence: CASSEMTAYGYTF. The whole variable domain, filled in from reference TRBV2 and TRBJ1-2, reads EPEVTQTPSHQVTQMGQEVILRCVPISNHLYFYWYRQILGQKVEFLVSFYNNEISEKSEIFDDQFSVERPDGSNFTLKIRSTKLEDSAMYFCASSEMTAYGYTFGSGTRLTVV.

The genes are TRBV9 and TRBJ2-1, with 10 bases fitting TRBD2. J was trimmed by 6 bases and V by 3 bases; bases with no gene match: 6. There are 15 residues in the CDR3. Looked up from germline, CDR1 is SGDLS and CDR2 is YYNGEE. The CDR3 DNA reads as TGTGCCAGCAGCGAGATAGCGGGAGGTACCAATGAGCAGTTCTTC. It codes for CASSEIAGGTNEQFF.

The chain carries TRBV4-2 and TRBJ2-5, with TRBD2 matching over 10 bases. This CDR3 contains 17 residues. The V gene end was trimmed by 0 bases and the J gene end by 7 bases; junction bases not matched to a gene: 11. Germline V lookup: CDR1 LGHNA, CDR2 YNFKEQ. The chain's CDR3 is CASSQELAGGRRGTQYF. The CDR3, as DNA: TGTGCCAGCAGCCAAGAATTAGCGGGAGGCCGCAGAGGGACCCAGTACTTC.

This clone was picked up a small number of times. This sample also contains other DNA sequences that code for the same CDR3. The chain combines TRBV27 with TRBJ1-4, with TRBD1 matching 10 bases. V shed 5 bases and J 5 bases; nucleotides not matched to a gene: 2. This CDR3 has 14 residues. Germline assignment: CDR1 MNHEY and CDR2 SMNVEV (reference sequence). CDR3 amino acids: CASSRGQGNEKLFF. The CDR3 DNA sequence: TGTGCCAGCAGTCGGGGACAGGGGAATGAAAAACTGTTTTTT. Complete variable domain (other parts from reference TRBV27 and TRBJ1-4): EAQVTQNPRYLITVTGKKLTVTCSQNMNHEYMSWYRQDPGLGLRQIYYSMNVEVTDKGDVPEGYKVSRKEKRNFPLILESPSPNQTSLYFCASSRGQGNEKLFFGSGTQLSVL.

This clone has just one count. The chain combines TRBV7-2 with TRBJ2-4; TRBD2 aligns across 8 bases. CDR3 length: 14 residues. Germline V CDR1 and CDR2: SGHTA, FQGNSA. V was clipped by 3 bases and J by 6 bases; unmatched bases: 4. The chain's CDR3 is CASSFGGARNIQYF. The CDR3 coding sequence is TGTGCCAGCAGCTTCGGGGGGGCAAGAAACATTCAGTACTTC.

This chain connects TRBV4-1 to TRBJ1-1; D might be TRBD1 (6 bases). This CDR3 contains 17 residues. The germline V gene encodes CDR1 MGHRA and CDR2 YSYEKL. V shed 4 bases and J shed 0 bases, with 18 bases lying between them. CDR3 nucleotide sequence: TGCGCCAGCAGCCTAGGGGGTTGGACGAGAATGAACACTGAAGCTTTCTTT. Amino acids: CASSLGGWTRMNTEAFF.

This chain joins TRBV9 and TRBJ2-7, with TRBD2 matching 14 bases. From germline, CDR1 is SGDLS and CDR2 YYNGEE. The CDR3 has 20 amino acids. V was clipped by 0 bases and J by 2 bases; unmatched bases: 13. Here the CDR3 reads CASSVGGIGLAGGLPYEQYF. The DNA for the CDR3 is TGTGCCAGCAGCGTAGGCGGTATTGGACTAGCGGGAGGACTTCCCTACGAGCAGTACTTC.

The rearrangement links TRBV6-5 to TRBJ1-1; no clear D. CDR1 and CDR2 from the germline V gene are MNHEY and SVGAGI. CDR3 length: 13 amino acids. Trimming removed 0 bases from V and 7 bases from J, with 9 bases in between. DNA for the CDR3: TGTGCCAGCAGTTACTCGAATCCAGTTGAAGCTTTCTTT. Translation: CASSYSNPVEAFF.

This clone was seen only a few times. J is TRBJ1-2 and V is TRBV30; D possibly corresponds to TRBD1 (6 bases). Trimming stripped 0 bases from V and 6 bases from J, with 8 bases between. Germline V gene lookup returns CDR1 GTSNPN and CDR2 SVGIG (reference sequence). The CDR3 has 12 residues. Here the CDR3 DNA reads TGTGCCTGGAGTGTAGGGGGGGATGGCTACACCTTC. Translating it yields CAWSVGGDGYTF.

The chain links TRBV4-1 to TRBJ2-2, with a weak D call TRBD1 (6 bases). Trimming removed 4 bases from V and 4 bases from J, with 19 bases in between. The V gene's germline CDR1 is MGHRA and CDR2 YSYEKL. The CDR3 has 17 residues. The CDR3 DNA sequence: TGCGCCAGCAGCCTTGGACAGACCGCAAGTGGCACCGGGGAGCTGTTTTTT. Protein: CASSLGQTASGTGELFF.

This sequence joins TRBV5-1 and TRBJ2-3; the D is unclear. The CDR3 has 16 amino acids. Germline V gives CDR1 SGHRS, CDR2 YFSETQ. The V end was cut by 4 bases, the J end by 3 bases, with 18 bases between. Here the CDR3 reads CASSNSPDPLTDTQYF. The CDR3 DNA follows: TGCGCCAGCAGCAATAGTCCGGACCCGCTGACAGATACGCAGTATTTT.

The chain employs TRBV7-6 and TRBJ1-5; possible D gene TRBD1, 5 bases. Trimming took 5 bases from V and 7 from J, leaving 15 bases between them. The CDR3 is made up of 14 amino acids. Germline V gene lookup returns CDR1 SGHVS and CDR2 FNYEAQ. CDR3 loop: CASSRGVGDQPQHF. Written as DNA, the CDR3 is TGTGCCAGCAGCCGGGGGGTGGGGGACCAGCCCCAGCATTTT.

This rearrangement joins TRBV18 to TRBJ1-1, with D uncertain. The CDR3 loop spans 12 amino acids. CDR1 is KGHSH, CDR2 LQKENI, per germline. With 2 bases removed from V and 1 base from J, the gap between germline ends came to 2 bases. CDR3 sequence (DNA): TGTGCCAGCTCACCAGCGAACACTGAAGCTTTCTTT. This gives the protein CASSPANTEAFF.

The chain combines TRBV27 with TRBJ1-1; D is possibly TRBD1 (5 bases). This CDR3 is 16 amino acids long. With 7 bases removed from V and 1 base from J, the gap between germline ends came to 19 bases. In germline, CDR1 is MNHEY, CDR2 SMNVEV (reference sequence). CDR3 in amino acids: CASKIGLAGRNTEAFF. CDR3 coding DNA: TGTGCCAGCAAAATTGGCCTGGCAGGGAGGAACACTGAAGCTTTCTTT.

The chain uses TRBV27 and TRBJ2-6, with D possibly called TRBD1 or TRBD2 (5 bases each). V was trimmed by 5 bases and J by 0 bases, leaving 8 bases between them. The CDR3 is 15 amino acids. Germline V CDR1 and CDR2: MNHEY, SMNVEV (reference sequence). Written as DNA, the CDR3 is TGTGCCAGCAGTACGAGGGGCTCTGGGGCCAACGTCCTGACTTTC. This gives the protein CASSTRGSGANVLTF. The full variable domain, completed using reference TRBV27 and TRBJ2-6, is EAQVTQNPRYLITVTGKKLTVTCSQNMNHEYMSWYRQDPGLGLRQIYYSMNVEVTDKGDVPEGYKVSRKEKRNFPLILESPSPNQTSLYFCASSTRGSGANVLTFGAGSRLTVL.

This clone was counted between two and nine times. The chain couples TRBV14 to TRBJ1-1; D not resolved. Germline CDR1 and CDR2: SGHDN and FVKESK. Between the trimmed V and J ends, which lost 4 bases and 11 bases, there was a span of 11 bases. The CDR3 runs to 11 residues. CDR3 sequence: CASSPAGEAFF. DNA of the CDR3: TGTGCCAGCAGCCCAGCCGGGGAGGCTTTCTTT.

This clone was counted a single time. The gene calls are TRBV7-9 and TRBJ2-3; no firm D call. The CDR3 consists of 16 residues. V was trimmed by 1 base and J by 2 bases, leaving 13 bases between them. The V gene's germline CDR1 is SEHNR and CDR2 FQNEAQ (reference sequence). CDR3 region: CASSLGGGPHTDTQYF. As DNA, the CDR3 is TGTGCCAGCAGCTTAGGGGGTGGCCCCCACACAGATACGCAGTATTTT.

This clone was seen only a few times. This chain uses TRBV20-1 with TRBJ2-3; D not certain. Trimming shortened V by 5 bases and J by 5 bases, and 5 bases separated the two germline ends. Germline V gives CDR1 DFQATT, CDR2 SNEGSKA (reference sequence). The CDR3 is 10 residues long. The CDR3, as DNA: TGCAGTGCTGAACGAGATACGCAGTATTTT. This sequence encodes CSAERDTQYF.

The chain combines TRBV5-1 with TRBJ1-5; D is possibly TRBD1 (5 bases). V gave up 6 bases and J gave up 4 bases, with 11 bases separating them. The CDR3 extends over 13 amino acids. Germline V gene data show CDR1 as SGHRS and CDR2 as YFSETQ. CDR3 in DNA: TGCGCCAGCACGGAGGGGCCGAATCAGCCCCAGCATTTT. Its protein product is CASTEGPNQPQHF.

Worth noting for this clone: Other nucleotide sequences from this sample produce the same CDR3. The chain has TRBV19 and TRBJ1-5, with 7 nucleotides matching TRBD1. The CDR3 extends over 14 amino acids. CDR1 LNHDA and CDR2 SQIVND come from the germline V gene (reference sequence). After removal of 5 bases from V and 2 bases from J, the junction contained 3 bases not matched to a gene. This CDR3 reads CASSATGGNQPQHF. CDR3 nucleotides: TGTGCCAGTAGTGCTACAGGGGGCAATCAGCCCCAGCATTTT.

The rearrangement links TRBV19 to TRBJ2-1; TRBD2 is a possible D gene (6 bases). This CDR3 spans 16 amino acids. Germline V lookup: CDR1 LNHDA, CDR2 SQIVND (reference sequence). V gave up 9 bases and J gave up 4 bases, with 22 bases separating them. The CDR3 loop is CARGNLGLLLYNEQFF. CDR3 sequence (DNA): TGTGCCAGGGGTAACCTAGGACTACTGCTTTACAATGAGCAGTTCTTC.

The J gene is TRBJ2-1, the V gene TRBV19; D not resolved. CDR3 length equals 14 residues. CDR1 and CDR2 (germline): LNHDA, SQIVND (reference sequence). V shed 5 bases and J shed 4 bases, with 12 bases lying between them. In nucleotides, the CDR3 is TGTGCCAGTAGTTCGCAGTCGAATTACAATGAGCAGTTCTTC. Translating it yields CASSSQSNYNEQFF.

The chain has TRBV27 and TRBJ2-7; 8 bases match TRBD2. Germline values: CDR1 MNHEY, CDR2 SMNVEV (reference sequence). The CDR3 runs 17 residues. The junction had 15 bases not matched to a gene; V was cut back by 5 bases and J by 3 bases. The CDR3: CASSPLFTSGELYEQYF. The CDR3 coding sequence is TGTGCCAGCAGTCCCCTATTCACTAGCGGAGAACTCTACGAGCAGTACTTC.

This chain joins TRBV4-2 and TRBJ2-6; TRBD1 aligns across 7 bases. CDR3 length equals 18 residues. Unmatched junction bases numbered 9, after V lost 4 bases and J lost 0 bases. Germline V gene lookup returns CDR1 LGHNA and CDR2 YNFKEQ. The CDR3 spells CASSRDRNVFSGANVLTF. CDR3 sequence (DNA): TGTGCCAGCAGCCGGGACAGAAATGTGTTCTCTGGGGCCAACGTCCTGACTTTC.

This clone is a singleton in its sample. The chain employs TRBV5-6 and TRBJ2-5; the match to TRBD1 covers 7 bases. Germline trimming cut 0 bases from V and 5 bases from J; bases unmatched to any gene: 7. Per the germline V gene, CDR1 is SGHDT and CDR2 is YYEEEE. The CDR3 runs 15 residues. CDR3 DNA sequence: TGTGCCAGCAGCTTGGGACAGGGACCCGGGGAGACCCAGTACTTC. Protein: CASSLGQGPGETQYF.

The rearrangement joins TRBV5-4 to TRBJ2-1; 8 bases map to TRBD2. Trimming cost V 4 bases and J 5 bases; bases outside gene matches: 8. The CDR3 sequence is 15 residues long. Germline CDR1 reads SGHNT; CDR2 reads YYREEE (reference sequence). In nucleotides, the CDR3 is TGTGCCAGCAGCCTACTAGCGGACCTGAACAATGAGCAGTTCTTC. The encoded protein is CASSLLADLNNEQFF.